Below are 18 T cell receptor beta chains sequenced from a single sample in a study of identifying expanded T cells in peripheral blood. Here immunoSEQ multiplex PCR was the method, and the copy in TCRdb shows in-frame clones only, minus some. Among tens of thousands of clones listed, roughly 90% were seen once. Sequencing was done on a sample of blood. These receptors were collected from a person aged 18 to 70 in good health.

This rearrangement joins TRBV10-2 to TRBJ1-1; D is undetermined. With 8 bases removed from V and 1 base from J, the gap between germline ends came to 8 bases. Germline V CDR1 and CDR2: WSHSY, SAAADI. The CDR3 covers 12 residues. The CDR3 loop is CASAWANTEAFF. As DNA, the CDR3 is TGCGCCAGCGCTTGGGCGAACACTGAAGCTTTCTTT.

V usage is TRBV4-3 and J usage is TRBJ1-2; a possible D gene is TRBD1 (6 bases). The V gene lost 4 bases and the J gene lost 0 bases, with 21 bases spanning the gap. This CDR3 is built from 18 residues. Per germline, CDR1 LGHNA and CDR2 YSLEER. The chain's CDR3 is CASSPGDGGYLANYGYTF. DNA for the CDR3: TGCGCCAGCAGCCCAGGGGACGGAGGATACCTCGCTAACTATGGCTACACCTTC.

This clone was detected once. The V call is TRBV28, the J call TRBJ2-1; D uncertain. The germline V gene has CDR1 MDHEN and CDR2 SYDVKM. The germline V and J ends were trimmed by 5 bases and 3 bases, with 17 bases remaining between them. This CDR3 is built from 16 residues. DNA for the CDR3: TGTGCCAGCAGTACTCCGGCTTGGGGTGGCTACAATGAGCAGTTCTTC. Translating it yields CASSTPAWGGYNEQFF.

The J gene is TRBJ1-2, the V gene TRBV13; D gene ambiguous. This CDR3 is built from 15 residues. The V end was cut by 0 bases, the J end by 6 bases, with 14 bases between. Germline CDR1 PRHDT, CDR2 FYEKMQ (reference sequence). The CDR3 protein is CASSLGRSTRDGYTF. The CDR3 nucleotides are TGTGCCAGCAGCTTAGGCCGATCGACTCGGGATGGCTACACCTTC. The whole variable domain, filled in from reference TRBV13 and TRBJ1-2, reads AAGVIQSPRHLIKEKRETATLKCYPIPRHDTVYWYQQGPGQDPQFLISFYEKMQSDKGSIPDRFSAQQFSDYHSELNMSSLELGDSALYFCASSLGRSTRDGYTFGSGTRLTVV.

The chain carries TRBV15 and TRBJ2-7; possibly TRBD1 or TRBD2 for D (5 bases each). This CDR3 has 13 amino acids. Germline V gene lookup returns CDR1 LNHNV and CDR2 YYDKDF (reference sequence). Trimming pared 0 bases from V and 6 bases from J, leaving 9 bases between. In nucleotides, the CDR3 is TGTGCCACCAGCAGAGATCGGGGCTTCGAGCAGTACTTC. Translation gives CATSRDRGFEQYF. The full variable domain, with the rest looked up from reference TRBV15 and TRBJ2-7, is DAMVIQNPRYQVTQFGKPVTLSCSQTLNHNVMYWYQQKSSQAPKLLFHYYDKDFNNEADTPDNFQSRRPNTSFCFLDIRSPGLGDTAMYLCATSRDRGFEQYFGPGTRLTVT.

This chain links TRBV5-4 with TRBJ2-3, with TRBD2 as a possible D gene (5 bases). V was shortened by 5 bases and J by 8 bases, with 15 bases between the two germline ends. The CDR3 is 13 amino acids. Germline CDR1 and CDR2: SGHNT and YYREEE (reference sequence). The CDR3: CASRPDYTPTQYF. The CDR3 nucleotides are TGTGCCAGCAGGCCAGACTACACCCCTACGCAGTATTTT.

CDR3 residues: CSAMGGPDTQYF. The CDR3 coding sequence is TGCAGCGCTATGGGGGGACCAGATACGCAGTATTTT. This chain connects TRBV29-1 to TRBJ2-3; TRBD2 is a possible D gene (6 bases). The CDR3 is made up of 12 amino acids. Trimming shortened V by 7 bases and J by 4 bases, and 12 bases separated the two germline ends. Germline lookup yields CDR1 SQVTM and CDR2 ANQGSEA.

The chain employs TRBV11-2 and TRBJ1-1; D is unclear. Looked up from germline, CDR1 is SGHAT and CDR2 is FQNNGV. This CDR3 is 13 amino acids long. The germline V and J ends were trimmed by 5 bases and 1 base, with 8 bases remaining between them. In nucleotides, the CDR3 is TGTGCCAGCAGCATTTTCCAGAACACTGAAGCTTTCTTT. It specifies CASSIFQNTEAFF.

The rearrangement joins TRBV27 to TRBJ1-5, with TRBD1 identical over 9 bases. The V gene's germline CDR1 is MNHEY and CDR2 SMNVEV (reference sequence). The CDR3 spans 15 residues. V lost 5 bases, J lost 3 bases, and 5 bases stayed unmatched. The CDR3 here is CASSPTGGPNQPQHF. CDR3 nucleotides: TGTGCCAGCAGTCCAACAGGGGGCCCCAATCAGCCCCAGCATTTT.

In DNA, the CDR3 is TGTGCCAGCAGCTTGCCCCGACAGGGTGACACTGAAGCTTTCTTT. Its protein product is CASSLPRQGDTEAFF. This chain uses TRBV5-6 with TRBJ1-1, with TRBD1 identical over 7 bases. In germline, CDR1 is SGHDT, CDR2 YYEEEE. The CDR3 length is 15 residues. The ends lost 1 base at V and 3 bases at J; junction bases unmatched: 6.

The gene calls are TRBV6-5 and TRBJ1-1; D is undetermined. The length of the CDR3 is 13 residues. V shed 7 bases and J shed 6 bases, with 15 bases lying between them. Germline V gene data show CDR1 as MNHEY and CDR2 as SVGAGI. The CDR3 region is CASKVGRMAEAFF. CDR3 sequence (DNA): TGTGCCAGCAAGGTAGGCCGGATGGCTGAAGCTTTCTTT.

This chain uses TRBV6-5 with TRBJ1-1; 10 nucleotides agree with TRBD1. V shed 6 bases and J 5 bases; nucleotides not matched to a gene: 6. This CDR3 is 14 amino acids long. CDR1 is MNHEY, CDR2 SVGAGI, per germline. In nucleotides, the CDR3 is TGTGCCAGCAGCGCCGGGACAGGGGTAACTGAAGCTTTCTTT. It yields the protein CASSAGTGVTEAFF.

In this sample, this clone turned up once. The chain carries TRBV27 and TRBJ2-6; D is uncertain. Germline CDR1 and CDR2: MNHEY and SMNVEV (reference sequence). Trimming stripped 3 bases from V and 0 bases from J, with 18 bases between. The CDR3 covers 19 residues. The CDR3 DNA is TGTGCCAGCAGTTTTTTCGGCGGCAGAGTCTTCTCTGGGGCCAACGTCCTGACTTTC. Translation gives CASSFFGGRVFSGANVLTF.

The V call is TRBV19, the J call TRBJ2-2; 7 nucleotides agree with TRBD1. This CDR3 comprises 15 residues. With V trimmed by 7 bases and J by 0 bases, 5 bases remained unmatched. Germline V lookup: CDR1 LNHDA, CDR2 SQIVND (reference sequence). The CDR3 DNA sequence: TGTGCCAGTAACCGAGGGGGCGCGAACACCGGGGAGCTGTTTTTT. This translates into CASNRGGANTGELFF. The whole variable domain, filled in from reference TRBV19 and TRBJ2-2, reads DGGITQSPKYLFRKEGQNVTLSCEQNLNHDAMYWYRQDPGQGLRLIYYSQIVNDFQKGDIAEGYSVSREKKESFPLTVTSAQKNPTAFYLCASNRGGANTGELFFGEGSRLTVL.

The chain is built from TRBV25-1 and TRBJ2-6, with TRBD1 matching 7 bases. V dropped 1 base and J dropped 0; count of bases not matched to a gene: 6. Germline CDR1 is MGHDK and CDR2 is SYGVNS. This CDR3 is built from 18 residues. CDR3 protein: CASSESVTGFSGANVLTF. The CDR3, as DNA: TGTGCCAGCAGTGAATCGGTGACAGGGTTCTCTGGGGCCAACGTCCTGACTTTC.

This clone was counted between two and nine times. V usage is TRBV10-3 and J usage is TRBJ2-1; D is perhaps TRBD2 (5 bases). The V gene lost 6 bases and the J gene lost 5 bases, with 5 bases spanning the gap. Germline values: CDR1 ENHRY, CDR2 SYGVKD. The CDR3 loop spans 11 amino acids. The CDR3 is CAIRLDNEQFF. CDR3 bases: TGTGCCATCAGACTAGACAATGAGCAGTTCTTC.

The chain carries TRBV4-3 and TRBJ2-5; 8 nucleotides agree with TRBD2. Germline V CDR1 and CDR2: LGHNA, YSLEER. This CDR3 has 15 residues. The J segment lost 7 bases and the V segment lost 0 bases, leaving 7 bases of the junction unmatched. CDR3 sequence reads: CASSQELGLEGTQYF. The CDR3 bases are TGCGCCAGCAGCCAAGAATTGGGACTAGAGGGGACCCAGTACTTC.

The chain is built from TRBV27 and TRBJ2-2; D tentatively fits TRBD1 or TRBD2 (5 bases each). CDR1 is MNHEY and CDR2 is SMNVEV in the germline V gene (reference sequence). The V gene lost 3 bases and the J gene lost 5 bases, with 13 bases spanning the gap. This CDR3 is built from 15 residues. This chain's CDR3 is CASSFSRAGTGELFF. The DNA of the CDR3 is TGTGCCAGCAGTTTCTCCAGGGCGGGTACCGGGGAGCTGTTTTTT.